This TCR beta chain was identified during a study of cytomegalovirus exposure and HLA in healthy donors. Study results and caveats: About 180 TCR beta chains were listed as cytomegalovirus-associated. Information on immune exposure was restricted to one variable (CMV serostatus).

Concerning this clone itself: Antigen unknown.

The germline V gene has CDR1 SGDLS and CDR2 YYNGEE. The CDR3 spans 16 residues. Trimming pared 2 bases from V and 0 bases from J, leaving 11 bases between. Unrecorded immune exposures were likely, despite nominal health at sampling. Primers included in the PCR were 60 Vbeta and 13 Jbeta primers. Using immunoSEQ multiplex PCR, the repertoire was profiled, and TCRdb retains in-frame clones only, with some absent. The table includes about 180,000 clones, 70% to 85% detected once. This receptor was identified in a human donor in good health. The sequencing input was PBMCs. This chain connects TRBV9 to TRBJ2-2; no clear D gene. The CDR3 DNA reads TGTGCCAGCAGCGTTAAAGGAAGCGCGAACACCGGGGAGCTGTTTTTT. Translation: CASSVKGSANTGELFF. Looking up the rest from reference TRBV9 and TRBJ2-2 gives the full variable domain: DSGVTQTPKHLITATGQRVTLRCSPRSGDLSVYWYQQSLDQGLQFLIQYYNGEERAKGNILERFSAQQFPDLHSELNLSSLELGDSALYFCASSVKGSANTGELFFGEGSRLTVL.